This T cell receptor (beta chain) was observed in a study of blood T cell repertoires in COVID-19. Sequenced by immunoSEQ multiplex PCR; TCRdb stores in-frame clones only, minus some. The sample includes 300,000 to 400,000 clones, around 89% of them seen just once. Germline CDR1 reads SNHLY; CDR2 reads FYNNEI. Trimming took 6 bases from V and 6 from J; bases not matched to a gene: 1. The CDR3 spans 14 residues. Source material: peripheral blood. The receptor's source is a woman aged 25 to 39 with COVID-19, enrolled during active disease. The chain has TRBV2 and TRBJ2-2; TRBD2 matches at 13 bases. Here the CDR3 reads CASSTSGRAGELFF. For the CDR3, the DNA is TGTGCCAGCAGCACTAGCGGGAGGGCCGGGGAGCTGTTTTTT.